This T cell receptor beta chain was obtained from a study of blood T cell repertoires in COVID-19. The overall study: Samples taken during acute and convalescent COVID-19 were collected in the United States, Italy and Spain. PBMCs, B-cell-depleted T cells, or T cells provided the cDNA or gDNA that made up the material.

The authors' processing: Scientists estimated how many nucleated cells there were by amplifying reference gene primers. Libraries were prepared by immunoSEQ multiplex PCR; TCRdb keeps only in-frame clonotypes and omits some of them. V and J calls and clone size follow that table, whereas D and trimming were derived from the DNA. The sample lists approximately 40,000 clones; about nine tenths were seen once. With V trimmed by 5 bases and J by 4 bases, 5 bases remained unmatched. The CDR3 has 15 amino acids. CDR1 and CDR2 (germline): SNHLY, FYNNEI. The receptor comes from a man aged 60 to 75 with acute or convalescent COVID-19. The rearrangement uses TRBV2 and TRBJ1-5, with TRBD1 identical over 10 bases. Sequenced: peripheral blood. CDR3 protein: CASSSDRGHNQPQHF. The CDR3 DNA reads TGTGCCAGCAGTTCCGACAGGGGGCATAATCAGCCCCAGCATTTT.